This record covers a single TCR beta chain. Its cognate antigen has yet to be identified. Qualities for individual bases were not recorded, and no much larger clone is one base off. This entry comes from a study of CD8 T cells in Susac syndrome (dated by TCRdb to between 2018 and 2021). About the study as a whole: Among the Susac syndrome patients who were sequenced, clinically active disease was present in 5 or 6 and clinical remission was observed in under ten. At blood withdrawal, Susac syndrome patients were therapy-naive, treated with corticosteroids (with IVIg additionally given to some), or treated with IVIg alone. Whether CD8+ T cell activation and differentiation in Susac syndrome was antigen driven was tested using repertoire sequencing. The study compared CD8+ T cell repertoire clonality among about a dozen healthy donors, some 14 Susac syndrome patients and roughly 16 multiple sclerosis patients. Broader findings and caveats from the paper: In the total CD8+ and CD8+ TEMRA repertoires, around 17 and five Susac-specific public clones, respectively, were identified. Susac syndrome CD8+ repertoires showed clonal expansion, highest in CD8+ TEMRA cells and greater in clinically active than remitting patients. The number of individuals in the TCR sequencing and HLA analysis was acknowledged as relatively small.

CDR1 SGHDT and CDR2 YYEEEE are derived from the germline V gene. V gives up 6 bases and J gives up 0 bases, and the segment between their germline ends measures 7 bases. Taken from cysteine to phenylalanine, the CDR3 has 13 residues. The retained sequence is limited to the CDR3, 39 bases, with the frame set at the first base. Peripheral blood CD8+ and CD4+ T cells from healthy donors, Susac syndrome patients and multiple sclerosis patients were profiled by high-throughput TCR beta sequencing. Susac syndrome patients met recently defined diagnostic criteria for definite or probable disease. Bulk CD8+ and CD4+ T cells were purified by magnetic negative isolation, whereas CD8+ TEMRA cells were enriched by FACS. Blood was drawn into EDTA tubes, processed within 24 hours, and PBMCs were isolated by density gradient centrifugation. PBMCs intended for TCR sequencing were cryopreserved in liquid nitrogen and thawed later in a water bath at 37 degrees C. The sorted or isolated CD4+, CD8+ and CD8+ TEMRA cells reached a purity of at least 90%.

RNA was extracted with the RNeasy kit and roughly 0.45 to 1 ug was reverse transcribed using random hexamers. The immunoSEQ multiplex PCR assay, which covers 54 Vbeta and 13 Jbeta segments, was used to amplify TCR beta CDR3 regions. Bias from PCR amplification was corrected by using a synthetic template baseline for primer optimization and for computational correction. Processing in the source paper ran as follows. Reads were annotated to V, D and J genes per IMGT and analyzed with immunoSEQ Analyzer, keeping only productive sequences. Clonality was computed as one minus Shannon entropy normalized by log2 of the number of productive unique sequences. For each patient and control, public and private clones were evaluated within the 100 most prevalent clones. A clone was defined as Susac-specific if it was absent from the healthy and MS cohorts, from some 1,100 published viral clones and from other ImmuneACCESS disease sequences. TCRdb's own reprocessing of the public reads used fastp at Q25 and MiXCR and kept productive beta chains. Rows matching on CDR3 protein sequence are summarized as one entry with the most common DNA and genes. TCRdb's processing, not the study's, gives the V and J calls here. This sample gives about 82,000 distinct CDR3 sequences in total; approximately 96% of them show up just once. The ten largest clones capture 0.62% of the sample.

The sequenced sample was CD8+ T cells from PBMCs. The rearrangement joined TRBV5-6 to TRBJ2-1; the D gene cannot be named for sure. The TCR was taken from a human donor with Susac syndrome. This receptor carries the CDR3 CASTASSYNEQFF. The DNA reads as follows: TGTGCCAGCACGGCGAGCTCCTACAATGAGCAGTTCTTC.